This T cell receptor (beta chain) was captured in a study of blood T cell repertoires in COVID-19. About the study: Sites across the United States, Italy and Spain contributed samples from acute and convalescent COVID-19. T cells, B-cell-depleted T cells, or PBMCs supplied cDNA or gDNA.

Seattle patients were enrolled during active infection and followed longitudinally. The V gene end was trimmed by 5 bases and the J gene end by 6 bases; junction bases not matched to a gene: 5. The germline gives CDR1 SGHTA, CDR2 FQGNSA. There are 13 residues in the CDR3. Original data processing: From reference gene primer amplification, estimates of nucleated cell counts were derived. TCRdb's copy holds only in-frame clones and misses some; the assay was immunoSEQ multiplex PCR. V and J calls and clone size follow that table, whereas D and trimming were derived from the DNA. The sample holds about 210,000 clones; 65% to 90% are singletons and the top ten take about 2.4%.

This chain links TRBV7-2 with TRBJ1-2; 8 bases line up with TRBD1. The clonotype originates from a woman aged 65 to 85 with COVID-19, enrolled during active disease. Sample: peripheral blood. CDR3 in DNA: TGTGCCAGCAGCCCGAGACAGGGGAATGGCTACACCTTC. Protein sequence: CASSPRQGNGYTF.